This T cell receptor (beta chain) appears in the sequencing data of a study of cytomegalovirus exposure and HLA in healthy donors. The overall study: From about 180 million T cells, an earlier analysis saw around 120 million unique TCR beta sequences.

The PCR used 60 Vbeta and 13 Jbeta primers. Sequenced by immunoSEQ multiplex PCR; TCRdb stores in-frame clones only, minus some. The table records roughly 160,000 clones, more than 80% of them present only once. The donors (healthy individuals) were bone marrow donors. While unrecorded immune exposures were likely, the donors were nominally healthy when sampled. As concerns this clone: In the same sample, other DNA sequences code for this CDR3.

The germline V gene encodes CDR1 MDHEN and CDR2 SYDVKM. Trimming removed 2 bases from V and 1 base from J, with 2 bases in between. This CDR3 region has 12 residues. The rearrangement joins TRBV28 to TRBJ1-2, with D uncertain. The specimen sequenced was PBMCs. The clonotype originates from a woman aged 25 to 39 in good health and CMV-seropositive. In DNA form, the CDR3 reads TGTGCCAGCAGTTTACGTAACTATGGCTACACCTTC. Its protein is CASSLRNYGYTF.